This TCR beta chain was recorded in a study of graft-versus-host responses after intestinal transplantation. The data were produced by immunoSEQ multiplex PCR, yet TCRdb's version contains in-frame clones alone and is incomplete. The data hold over 65,000 clones, with roughly 91% observed a single time. Trimming cost V 6 bases and J 2 bases, with 16 bases left between them. In germline, CDR1 is MGHRA, CDR2 YSYEKL. CDR3 length: 16 residues. In regard to this clone: Its antigen remains unknown.

General study findings and limits: Graft-donor T cell macrochimerism in patients accompanied high graft-versus-host to host-versus-graft clonal ratios in allografts.

This chain joins TRBV4-1 and TRBJ2-2; maybe TRBD2 (6 bases). The sequence derives from a human donor who received an intestinal transplant. The sample here was unstimulated CD4+ T cells sorted from spleen or lymph node cells, taken before intestinal transplant. In DNA, the CDR3 is TGCGCCAGCAGTTCCGGGACTTCACTAAACACCGGGGAGCTGTTTTTT. Translated: CASSSGTSLNTGELFF.